The sequence of this TCR beta chain was determined in a study of CD8 T cells in Susac syndrome. The RNA input was about 0.5 to 1 ug, and it was reverse transcribed with random hexamers. TCRdb re-analysed the immunoSEQ multiplex PCR reads in MiXCR, keeping a single row per CDR3 protein. Here the sample spans tens of thousands of distinct CDR3 sequences, around nine tenths being singletons. CD8+ and CD4+ T cells from blood underwent TCR beta sequencing. This sequence originates from a human donor in good health. The sample consisted of CD8+ T cells from PBMCs.

The CDR3 protein is CASSYISPGNTIYF. CDR3 DNA: TGTGCCAGCAGTTACATCAGTCCTGGAAACACCATATATTTT. This sequence joins TRBV6-2 or TRBV6-3 and TRBJ1-3; no reliable D call. The CDR3 covers 14 residues. The V end lost 2 bases, the J end lost 2 bases, and 7 bases lay between the germline ends. Germline V gene lookup returns CDR1 MNHEY and CDR2 SVGEGT.